In this sample, the clone carrying this T cell receptor beta chain turned up many times. Its antigen is not known. TCR beta CDR3 regions were amplified from RNA. During a first-round RT-PCR of the TCR CDR3, the HTBI primer set was used. TCRdb independently ran MiXCR on the multiplex PCR reads; one entry per CDR3 protein. The sample lists 250,000 to 300,000 distinct CDR3 sequences, approximately 15% occurring once. These data belong to a study of T cells in Graves' hyperthyroidism and ophthalmopathy. Study observations and caveats: Ophthalmopathy was identified by the model a median roughly 6.5 months ahead of onset.

This receptor was taken from a woman in her sixties with Graves' ophthalmopathy. The sample was blood.

CDR3 region: CASGSGTFKNTQYF. The CDR3 nucleotides read TGTGCCAGCGGTTCCGGGACATTTAAAAATACGCAGTATTTT. V usage is TRBV7-2 and J usage is TRBJ2-3, with TRBD1 as a possible D gene (6 bases). The V gene's germline CDR1 is SGHTA and CDR2 FQGNSA. Trimming pared 8 bases from V and 7 bases from J, leaving 19 bases between. This CDR3 is built from 14 residues.